The 5 T cell receptor beta chains in this list originate from one sample, sequenced in a study of shared clonotypes between healthy human individuals (dated by TCRdb to 2018 to 2021). Libraries were made using the immunoSEQ multiplex PCR assay. In its TCRdb copy, this immuneACCESS table keeps in-frame sequences only and misses some clones. Where compared with another copy, unresolved V genes explain less than half of these, and the others have no known cause. Across this sample there are millions of clones, with 85% to 95% seen only once. The ten largest clones represent around 0.13% of the sample. Specimen: naive CD4+ T cells sorted from blood. According to the study, the label for this sample's cell subset or site signals: CD45RA+ positively selected. All receptors derive from a man between 18 and 29 years old in good health.

J is TRBJ2-7 and V is TRBV6-1, with 7 bases matching TRBD1. CDR1 is MNHNS, CDR2 SASEGT, per germline. The CDR3 is 15 amino acids. V was pared by 2 bases and J by 5 bases, with 9 bases of the junction left unmatched. DNA of the CDR3: TGTGCCAGCAGTGAAATGCGACAGGGCGGCCACGAGCAGTACTTC. It yields the protein CASSEMRQGGHEQYF.

The gene calls are TRBV19 and TRBJ1-4, with 7 bases lining up with TRBD1. Germline V gene lookup returns CDR1 LNHDA and CDR2 SQIVND (reference sequence). The V segment lost 7 bases and the J segment 7 bases; nucleotides outside the gene matches: 12. CDR3 length: 15 residues. DNA for the CDR3: TGTGCCAGTACCGGGACAGAGCTGGGGGGTGAAAAACTGTTTTTT. Its translation is CASTGTELGGEKLFF.

The rearrangement uses TRBV6-1 and TRBJ1-1, with D unclear. Trimming took 4 bases from V and 0 from J, leaving 9 bases between them. There are 14 residues in the CDR3. Germline V lookup: CDR1 MNHNS, CDR2 SASEGT. CDR3 region: CASSVETMNTEAFF. In DNA form, the CDR3 reads TGTGCCAGCAGTGTAGAGACAATGAACACTGAAGCTTTCTTT.

Details on this clone: Other DNA sequences in this sample translate to the same CDR3. V and J are TRBV7-3 and TRBJ1-5; TRBD1 is a possible D gene (6 bases). CDR3 length: 13 residues. The germline V and J ends were trimmed by 2 bases and 7 bases, with 9 bases remaining between them. Germline V CDR1 and CDR2: SGHTA, FQGTGA. In DNA form, the CDR3 reads TGTGCCAGCAGCTTAGACGGGGGCCAGCCCCAGCATTTT. Protein product: CASSLDGGQPQHF.

The chain joins TRBV7-5 to TRBJ1-2; whether TRBD1, the table's D call, matches the DNA was not checked. TRBV7-5 is listed as a pseudogene. This CDR3 has 16 amino acids. CDR3 region: CARKRTAQGAYYGYTF. The CDR3 coding sequence is TGTGCCAGAAAAAGGACGGCCCAGGGGGCCTACTATGGCTACACCTTC.